These 19 T cell receptor beta chains were sequenced from one sample in a study of identical twins. TCRdb used MiXCR to reprocess the 5' RACE reads, holding one entry per CDR3 protein. The sample lists hundreds of thousands of distinct CDR3 sequences, around 6% occurring once. Sequencing was performed on naive T cells sorted from blood. These receptors came from a man between 18 and 35 years old in good health.

This clonotype occurred many times. The chain's CDR3 is CASSLLGGRMTDTQYF. The CDR3 DNA sequence: TGTGCCAGCAGCCTCCTTGGCGGGAGGATGACAGATACGCAGTATTTT. The J gene is TRBJ2-3, the V gene TRBV7-8, with 8 bases fitting TRBD2. CDR1 and CDR2 from the germline V gene are SGHVS and FQNEAQ. The CDR3 has 16 amino acids. The J segment lost 3 bases and the V segment lost 5 bases, leaving 10 bases of the junction unmatched.

This clonotype was recorded many times. The V call is TRBV29-1, the J call TRBJ1-3; a possible D gene is TRBD1 (5 bases). The CDR3 sequence is 14 residues long. The V end lost 4 bases, the J end lost 2 bases, and 12 bases lay between the germline ends. Germline assignment: CDR1 SQVTM and CDR2 ANQGSEA. CDR3 loop: CSVAVVGAGNTIYF. The CDR3, as DNA: TGCAGCGTTGCAGTCGTGGGGGCTGGAAACACCATATATTTT.

This chain connects TRBV12-3 or TRBV12-4 to TRBJ2-2; D unresolved. There are 14 residues in the CDR3. Trimming removed 5 bases at V and 0 bases at J, with 7 bases between. CDR3 DNA: TGTGCCAGCAGTCAGAGGTCGAACACCGGGGAGCTGTTTTTT. Amino acid sequence: CASSQRSNTGELFF.

This clonotype has just a few counts. V gene TRBV3-1 combines with J gene TRBJ2-2, with TRBD2 identical over 7 bases. This CDR3 spans 18 amino acids. V shed 2 bases, J shed 8 bases, and the junction held 17 bases outside the gene matches. The germline V gene has CDR1 LGHDT and CDR2 YNNKEL (reference sequence). CDR3 sequence: CASSQLVNGASGVGELFF. The CDR3 bases are TGTGCCAGCAGCCAACTTGTGAATGGAGCTAGCGGAGTTGGGGAGCTGTTTTTT. Variable domain in full (rest from reference TRBV3-1 and TRBJ2-2): DTAVSQTPKYLVTQMGNDKSIKCEQNLGHDTMYWYKQDSKKFLKIMFSYNNKELIINETVPNRFSPKSPDKAHLNLHINSLELGDSAVYFCASSQLVNGASGVGELFFGEGSRLTVL.

This clonotype was picked up many times. The V gene is TRBV5-6, the J gene TRBJ1-5; D unclear. The CDR3 has 14 amino acids. Trimming pared 3 bases from V and 6 bases from J, leaving 13 bases between. CDR1 SGHDT and CDR2 YYEEEE come from the germline V gene. CDR3 in DNA: TGTGCCAGCAGCTCTCCAGAGGAGGGTCAGCCCCAGCATTTT. This translates into CASSSPEEGQPQHF.

This clonotype was recorded many times. The rearrangement joins TRBV7-7 to TRBJ2-3; a possible D gene is TRBD2 (6 bases). From germline, CDR1 is SSHAT and CDR2 FNYEAQ (reference sequence). V was cut by 5 bases and J by 1 base, with 13 bases left in between. The CDR3 has 15 residues. CDR3 amino acids: CASSRRASGTDTQYF. The CDR3, as DNA: TGTGCCAGCAGCCGGAGGGCCTCGGGCACAGATACGCAGTATTTT.

This clonotype was recorded many times. The J gene is TRBJ1-6, the V gene TRBV20-1; perhaps TRBD1 as D (5 bases). The CDR3 is made up of 16 amino acids. CDR1 is DFQATT, CDR2 SNEGSKA, per germline (reference sequence). Trimming cost V 1 base and J 10 bases, with 20 bases left between them. CDR3 sequence reads: CSARASSGQGRSPLHF. CDR3 DNA: TGCAGTGCTAGAGCCTCCAGCGGGCAGGGCAGATCACCCCTCCACTTT.

This clonotype has a count of ten or more. The chain couples TRBV5-1 to TRBJ2-2; D remains unclear. Germline V lookup: CDR1 SGHRS, CDR2 YFSETQ. CDR3 length equals 16 residues. V dropped 0 bases and J dropped 0 bases, with 9 bases sitting between them. This CDR3 is CASSLAILANTGELFF. The CDR3 DNA sequence: TGCGCCAGCAGCTTGGCCATCCTCGCGAACACCGGGGAGCTGTTTTTT.

This chain links TRBV30 with TRBJ2-2; the D gene is possibly TRBD1 (6 bases). V dropped 0 bases and J dropped 1 base, with 12 bases sitting between them. CDR3 size: 16 residues. CDR1 GTSNPN and CDR2 SVGIG come from the germline V gene (reference sequence). The CDR3 spells CAWSVFGTLNTGELFF. CDR3 DNA sequence: TGTGCCTGGAGTGTATTCGGGACACTGAACACCGGGGAGCTGTTTTTT.

This clonotype was found many times. The CDR3 DNA is TGTGCCAGCAGTTTAACCGGGACAGGGGGCTCCGAGCAGTACTTC. Residues: CASSLTGTGGSEQYF. The rearrangement links TRBV28 to TRBJ2-7; 12 bases map to TRBD1. This CDR3 contains 15 residues. The ends lost 2 bases at V and 6 bases at J; junction bases unmatched: 5. Germline CDR1 MDHEN, CDR2 SYDVKM. The full variable domain, its missing parts supplied by reference TRBV28 and TRBJ2-7, is DVKVTQSSRYLVKRTGEKVFLECVQDMDHENMFWYRQDPGLGLRLIYFSYDVKMKEKGDIPEGYSVSREKKERFSLILESASTNQTSMYLCASSLTGTGGSEQYFGPGTRLTVT.

Notes on this clonotype: This may be a read error, as it is one base from a much larger clone. J is TRBJ2-7 and V is TRBV20-1, with TRBD2 matching 14 bases. From germline, CDR1 is DFQATT and CDR2 SNEGSKA (reference sequence). This CDR3 has 16 residues. The junction had 10 bases not matched to a gene; V was cut back by 5 bases and J by 4 bases. The CDR3 is CSAHKPRLAGGYEQYF. In DNA form, the CDR3 reads TGCAGTGCTCACAAACCGAGACTAGCGGGAGGGTACGAGCAGTACTTC.

At least ten counts were recorded for this clonotype. The CDR3, as DNA: TGCGCCAGCAGCTGGGGACTAGCGGGAGGGCCGAGGAATGAGCAGTTCTTC. Translating it yields CASSWGLAGGPRNEQFF. The chain couples TRBV5-1 to TRBJ2-1; 16 nucleotides agree with TRBD2. CDR1 is SGHRS and CDR2 is YFSETQ in the germline V gene. The CDR3 runs to 17 residues. After removal of 3 bases from V and 7 bases from J, the junction contained 7 bases not matched to a gene.

The chain couples TRBV11-1 to TRBJ2-6; D is uncertain. V was trimmed by 7 bases and J by 1 base, leaving 14 bases between them. The CDR3 runs to 16 residues. Per the germline V gene, CDR1 is SGHAT and CDR2 is FQDESV (reference sequence). The CDR3 sequence is CASTLLVWSGANVLTF. CDR3 nucleotide sequence: TGTGCCAGCACCCTGCTGGTATGGTCTGGGGCCAACGTCCTGACTTTC.

Remarks on this clonotype: Germline and junction disagree at one end, which may indicate a read error. V gene TRBV27 combines with J gene TRBJ2-7; 10 bases match TRBD1. This CDR3 contains 13 residues. Germline V gene data show CDR1 as MNHEY and CDR2 as SMNVEV (reference sequence). CDR3 coding DNA: TGTGCCAGCAGACCGGGACAGGGGTACGGGCAGTACTTC. It translates to CASRPGQGYGQYF.

This clonotype was observed a handful of times. The chain joins TRBV10-3 to TRBJ1-5; 7 bases are a match to TRBD1. Per germline, CDR1 ENHRY and CDR2 SYGVKD. Trimming removed 6 bases from V and 1 base from J; junction bases left unmatched: 6. The CDR3 is 15 residues long. The CDR3 sequence: CAISKDRESNQPQHF. CDR3 sequence (DNA): TGTGCCATCAGCAAAGACAGGGAAAGCAATCAGCCCCAGCATTTT.

In its sample, this clonotype was seen many times. The J gene is TRBJ2-1, the V gene TRBV5-1; 10 nucleotides align to TRBD2. Germline CDR1 reads SGHRS; CDR2 reads YFSETQ. Trimming removed 7 bases from V and 9 bases from J; junction bases left unmatched: 10. The CDR3 length is 14 residues. In DNA, the CDR3 is TGCGCCAGCGGACAGCGGGAGGGCCTGGTTGAGCAGTTCTTC. Protein product: CASGQREGLVEQFF. The whole variable domain, filled in from reference TRBV5-1 and TRBJ2-1, reads KAGVTQTPRYLIKTRGQQVTLSCSPISGHRSVSWYQQTPGQGLQFLFEYFSETQRNKGNFPGRFSGRQFSNSRSEMNVSTLELGDSALYLCASGQREGLVEQFFGPGTRLTVL.

The chain employs TRBV30 and TRBJ1-4; 8 positions match TRBD1. Looked up from germline, CDR1 is GTSNPN and CDR2 is SVGIG (reference sequence). This CDR3 comprises 15 residues. Unmatched junction bases numbered 4, after V lost 0 bases and J lost 4 bases. The CDR3 sequence is CAWSVLDRDNEKLFF. The CDR3 DNA reads as TGTGCCTGGAGTGTATTGGACAGGGATAATGAAAAACTGTTTTTT.

This clonotype was found a few times. The chain joins TRBV7-9 to TRBJ1-4; a possible D gene is TRBD1 (6 bases). The germline V gene has CDR1 SEHNR and CDR2 FQNEAQ (reference sequence). CDR3 size: 15 residues. The ends were cut back, 5 bases at V and 3 bases at J, with 13 bases in the middle. The CDR3 DNA reads as TGTGCCAGCAGCCGGATGGAGGGGGCTAATGAAAAACTGTTTTTT. It yields the protein CASSRMEGANEKLFF.

This clonotype was recorded many times. The chain combines TRBV20-1 with TRBJ2-5; TRBD2 agrees at 7 bases. The germline CDR1 and CDR2 sequences are DFQATT and SNEGSKA (reference sequence). With 1 base clipped from V and 4 bases from J, the junction kept 3 bases outside the gene matches. The CDR3 totals 13 residues. CDR3 coding DNA: TGCAGTGCTAGAGTGAGGGAGGGAGAGACCCAGTACTTC. Its protein product is CSARVREGETQYF.